A selection of T cell receptor beta chains follows, all from one sample in a study of cytomegalovirus exposure and HLA in healthy donors. TCRdb's copy holds only in-frame clones and misses some; the assay was immunoSEQ multiplex PCR. Of 100,000 to 150,000 clones listed, about 75% are singletons. What was sequenced was PBMCs. These receptors all come from a woman aged 40 to 50 in good health and CMV-seropositive. Each CDR3 is given with its conserved first and last residue. D genes are given only for firm matches. A row's size may be missing; if present it is once, few, many or a size class.

>NA|NA|TRBJ2-3|TRBV6-4
CASSDEGGSTDTQYF
TGTGCCAGCAGTGACGAGGGCGGTAGCACAGATACGCAGTATTTT
>NA|NA|TRBJ1-3|TRBV9
CASTRQGGSGNTIYF
TGTGCCAGCACACGGCAGGGCGGCTCTGGAAACACCATATATTTT
>NA|NA|TRBJ1-5|TRBV6-1
CASRKGVGNQPQHF
TGTGCCAGCAGAAAAGGAGTTGGCAATCAGCCCCAGCATTTT
>few|NA|TRBJ1-5|TRBV19
CASSTGGGNQPQHF
TGTGCCAGTAGCACTGGGGGGGGGAATCAGCCCCAGCATTTT
>NA|NA|TRBJ2-3|TRBV6-4
CASSGGSTDTQYF
TGTGCCAGCAGTGGCGGGAGCACAGATACGCAGTATTTT
>NA|TRBD2|TRBJ2-3|TRBV7-7
CASSPRTSGGFTDTQYF
TGTGCCAGCAGCCCGCGGACTAGCGGGGGCTTCACAGATACGCAGTATTTT
>NA|NA|TRBJ1-2|TRBV29-1
CSAEGSKGNYGYTF
TGCAGCGCCGAGGGAAGTAAAGGCAACTATGGCTACACCTTC
>NA|TRBD2|TRBJ2-2|TRBV27
CASSLFPPGLAANTGELFF
TGTGCCAGCAGTTTATTTCCCCCGGGGCTAGCGGCGAACACCGGGGAGCTGTTTTTT
>NA|NA|TRBJ2-3|TRBV10-3
CAITPGVGADTQYF
TGTGCCATCACCCCAGGGGTGGGAGCAGATACGCAGTATTTT
>few|TRBD2|TRBJ2-2|TRBV5-4
CASSFGGRVSTGELFF
TGTGCCAGCAGCTTCGGTGGGAGGGTGAGCACCGGGGAGCTGTTTTTT
>NA|NA|TRBJ2-1|TRBV6-5
CASSLGTTGEQFF
TGTGCCAGCAGTCTAGGGACCACAGGGGAGCAGTTCTTC
>NA|TRBD1|TRBJ1-1|TRBV7-2
CASSKDRENTEAFF
TGTGCCAGCAGCAAGGACAGGGAAAACACTGAAGCTTTCTTT
>NA|TRBD2|TRBJ2-2|TRBV5-1
CASRETTSGILRGTGELFF
TGCGCCAGCAGAGAAACGACTAGCGGGATCCTCCGCGGCACCGGGGAGCTGTTTTTT
>NA|NA|TRBJ2-7|TRBV29-1
CSVLGEAYEQYF
TGCAGCGTTCTGGGGGAGGCATACGAGCAGTACTTC